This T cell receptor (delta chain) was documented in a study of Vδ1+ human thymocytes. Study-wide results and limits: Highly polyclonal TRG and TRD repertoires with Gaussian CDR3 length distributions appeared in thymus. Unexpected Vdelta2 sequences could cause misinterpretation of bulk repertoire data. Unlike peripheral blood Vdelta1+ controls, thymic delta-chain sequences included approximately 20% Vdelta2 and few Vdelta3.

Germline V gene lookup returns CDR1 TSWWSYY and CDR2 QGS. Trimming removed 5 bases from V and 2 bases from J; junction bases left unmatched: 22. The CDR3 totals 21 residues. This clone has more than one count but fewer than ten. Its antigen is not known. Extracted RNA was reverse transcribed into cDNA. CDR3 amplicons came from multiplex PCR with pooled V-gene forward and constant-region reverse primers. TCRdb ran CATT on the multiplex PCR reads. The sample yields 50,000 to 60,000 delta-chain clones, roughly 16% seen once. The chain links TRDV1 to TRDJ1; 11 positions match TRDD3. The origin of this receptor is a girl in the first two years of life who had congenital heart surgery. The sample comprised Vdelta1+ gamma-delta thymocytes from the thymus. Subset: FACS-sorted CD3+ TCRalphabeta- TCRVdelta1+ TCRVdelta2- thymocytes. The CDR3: CALGQRGPYWGIGAWTDKLIF. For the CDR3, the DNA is TGTGCTCTTGGGCAAAGGGGCCCGTACTGGGGGATAGGCGCTTGGACCGATAAACTCATCTTT.